Listed below are T cell receptor beta chains from one sample, sequenced in a study of shared clonotypes between healthy human individuals. The repertoire was sequenced with immunoSEQ multiplex PCR; TCRdb's copy has only in-frame clones and lacks some. The repertoire holds millions of clones, 85% to 95% seen once, with 0.3% to 0.4% in the top ten. Sequenced material: naive CD4+ T cells from PBMCs. The receptor set was obtained from a man younger than 35 in good health. Some clones in this sample may be carry-over from other donors' samples. Both conserved end residues are part of each CDR3. The D gene is left open where the match is weak. The listing skips clone size in some rows; elsewhere it reads once, few, many or a size class.

cdr3_length: 14
d_call: NA
j_call: TRBJ1-1
v_call: TRBV28
clone_size: once
cdr3_nt: TGTGCCAGCAGTTTGGAGGTACTGAACACTGAAGCTTTCTTT
cdr3_aa: CASSLEVLNTEAFF

cdr3_length: 14
d_call: TRBD1
j_call: TRBJ2-7
v_call: TRBV4-3
clone_size: NA
cdr3_nt: TGCGCCAGCAGCCTAACCGGGACAGGGTCCGTGCAGTACTTC
cdr3_aa: CASSLTGTGSVQYF

cdr3_length: 16
d_call: TRBD2
j_call: TRBJ2-2
v_call: TRBV10-3
clone_size: NA
cdr3_nt: TGTGCCATCTCCGGGACTAGCGCTCGAAACACCGGGGAGCTGTTTTTT
cdr3_aa: CAISGTSARNTGELFF

cdr3_length: 17
d_call: NA
j_call: TRBJ2-7
v_call: TRBV5-1
clone_size: NA
cdr3_nt: TGCGCCAGCAGCTTGGCCAGGATTCTAGGGCGATCCTACGAGCAGTACTTC
cdr3_aa: CASSLARILGRSYEQYF

cdr3_length: 20
d_call: NA
j_call: TRBJ2-6
v_call: TRBV18
clone_size: NA
cdr3_nt: TGTGCCAGCTCACCACGGGGCCCCGGACAAAACTTGGCCGGGGCCAACGTCCTGACTTTC
cdr3_aa: CASSPRGPGQNLAGANVLTF

cdr3_length: 16
d_call: TRBD1
j_call: TRBJ2-7
v_call: TRBV27
clone_size: NA
cdr3_nt: TGTGCCAGCAGTTCCCGACCGACAGGGAGCTCCTACGAGCAGTACTTC
cdr3_aa: CASSSRPTGSSYEQYF

cdr3_length: 13
d_call: NA
j_call: TRBJ2-3
v_call: TRBV10-1
clone_size: NA
cdr3_nt: TGCGCCAGCAGTAGACAGGGCACAGATACGCAGTATTTT
cdr3_aa: CASSRQGTDTQYF

cdr3_length: 17
d_call: NA
j_call: TRBJ1-1
v_call: TRBV7-9
clone_size: NA
cdr3_nt: TGTGCCAGCAGCCCCCCTAGGTTCGCCGACGCGAACACTGAAGCTTTCTTT
cdr3_aa: CASSPPRFADANTEAFF

cdr3_length: 13
d_call: NA
j_call: TRBJ1-2
v_call: TRBV7-8
clone_size: NA
cdr3_nt: TGTGCCAGCAGCCCCCCCGGGGGCTATGGCTACACCTTC
cdr3_aa: CASSPPGGYGYTF

cdr3_length: 13
d_call: TRBD1
j_call: TRBJ2-7
v_call: TRBV4-1
clone_size: NA
cdr3_nt: TGCGCCAGCAGCCCGGGACAGGCCTACGAGCAGTACTTC
cdr3_aa: CASSPGQAYEQYF

cdr3_length: 17
d_call: TRBD2
j_call: TRBJ2-1
v_call: TRBV19
clone_size: once
cdr3_nt: TGTGCCAGTAGTTTTGTAGGGCTAGCGGCGGTTAACAATGAGCAGTTCTTC
cdr3_aa: CASSFVGLAAVNNEQFF

cdr3_length: 15
d_call: NA
j_call: TRBJ1-1
v_call: TRBV10-3
clone_size: NA
cdr3_nt: TGTGCCATCAGTGAGTCGCGGCTGCTCGGTACTGAAGCTTTCTTT
cdr3_aa: CAISESRLLGTEAFF

cdr3_length: 13
d_call: TRBD2
j_call: TRBJ2-7
v_call: TRBV5-8
clone_size: NA
cdr3_nt: TGTGCCAGCAGCTTGACCCTCGGTAGCGGGATATTCTTC
cdr3_aa: CASSLTLGSGIFF

cdr3_length: 18
d_call: NA
j_call: TRBJ1-5
v_call: TRBV6-1
clone_size: NA
cdr3_nt: TGTGCCAGCAGTGGCAGGGGCAGTTACAGCGGTAGCAATCAGCCCCAGCATTTT
cdr3_aa: CASSGRGSYSGSNQPQHF

cdr3_length: 15
d_call: NA
j_call: TRBJ2-4
v_call: TRBV2
clone_size: NA
cdr3_nt: TGTGCCAGCAGTGAACAGGTTCTAGCCAAAAACATTCAGTACTTC
cdr3_aa: CASSEQVLAKNIQYF

cdr3_length: 16
d_call: NA
j_call: TRBJ2-2
v_call: TRBV5-1
clone_size: NA
cdr3_nt: TGCGCCAGCAGCTTGTTCAGTCGAGAATATTCCGGGGAGCTGTTTTTT
cdr3_aa: CASSLFSREYSGELFF

cdr3_length: 13
d_call: NA
j_call: TRBJ1-2
v_call: TRBV28
clone_size: NA
cdr3_nt: TGTGCCAGCAGTTTGAGTACAGTTAAAGGCTACACCTTC
cdr3_aa: CASSLSTVKGYTF

cdr3_length: 12
d_call: NA
j_call: TRBJ2-7
v_call: TRBV6-1
clone_size: NA
cdr3_nt: TGTGCCAGCAGTGGGACAACTTACGAGCAGTACTTC
cdr3_aa: CASSGTTYEQYF

cdr3_length: 16
d_call: NA
j_call: TRBJ2-1
v_call: TRBV9
clone_size: NA
cdr3_nt: TGTGCCAGCAGCAAAGTGGGTGGGAGCTCCTACAATGAGCAGTTCTTC
cdr3_aa: CASSKVGGSSYNEQFF

cdr3_length: 15
d_call: NA
j_call: TRBJ1-2
v_call: TRBV6-5
clone_size: NA
cdr3_nt: TGTGCCAGCAGTTACTCGTGGCCGCAAGACTATGGCTACACCTTC
cdr3_aa: CASSYSWPQDYGYTF

cdr3_length: 12
d_call: NA
j_call: TRBJ2-7
v_call: TRBV28
clone_size: NA
cdr3_nt: TGTGCCAGCAGTGGACAGTTCTACGAGCAGTACTTC
cdr3_aa: CASSGQFYEQYF

cdr3_length: 16
d_call: TRBD1
j_call: TRBJ1-2
v_call: TRBV12-5
clone_size: NA
cdr3_nt: TGTGCTAGTGGTTTGGGCCTCGGGACAGCGAACTATGGCTACACCTTC
cdr3_aa: CASGLGLGTANYGYTF

cdr3_length: 15
d_call: TRBD1
j_call: TRBJ2-5
v_call: TRBV5-4
clone_size: NA
cdr3_nt: TGTGCCAGCAGCACAGGACAGGGTGGGCAAGAGACCCAGTACTTC
cdr3_aa: CASSTGQGGQETQYF

cdr3_length: 18
d_call: TRBD2
j_call: TRBJ2-1
v_call: TRBV11-3
clone_size: NA
cdr3_nt: TGTGCCAGCAGCTTATCGACCATGGCGGGAGAACCCTACAATGAGCAGTTCTTC
cdr3_aa: CASSLSTMAGEPYNEQFF

cdr3_length: 15
d_call: TRBD1
j_call: TRBJ2-7
v_call: TRBV19
clone_size: NA
cdr3_nt: TGTGCCAGTAGTCCGCCGGGACAGGCAGCGGTCGAGCAGTACTTC
cdr3_aa: CASSPPGQAAVEQYF